The present T cell receptor (beta chain) was sequenced within a study of tumor T cells in aggressive B-cell lymphoma. This clone was recorded once. Sequenced by immunoSEQ multiplex PCR; TCRdb stores in-frame clones only, minus some. Here the sample spans 1,000 to 1,500 clones, 86% being singletons. Sequencing was done on a sample of tumor tissue. This receptor was taken from an adult with diffuse large B cell lymphoma.

This chain's CDR3 is CASSPGSTGELFF. CDR3 nucleotide sequence: TGCGCCAGCAGCCCCGGGTCCACCGGGGAGCTGTTTTTT. This sequence joins TRBV5-1 and TRBJ2-2; the D is unclear. The CDR3 has 13 residues. V dropped 4 bases and J dropped 4 bases, with 8 bases sitting between them. The germline CDR1 and CDR2 sequences are SGHRS and YFSETQ.